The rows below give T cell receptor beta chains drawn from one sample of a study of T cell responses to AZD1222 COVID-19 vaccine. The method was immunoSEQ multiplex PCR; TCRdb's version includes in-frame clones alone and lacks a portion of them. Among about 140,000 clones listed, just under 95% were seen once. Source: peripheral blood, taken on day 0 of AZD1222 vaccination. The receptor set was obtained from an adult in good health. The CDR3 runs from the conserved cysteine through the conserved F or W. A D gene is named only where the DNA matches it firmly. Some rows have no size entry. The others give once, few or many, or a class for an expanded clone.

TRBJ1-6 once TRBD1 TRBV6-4 TGTGCCAGCAGAGACAGGGCCTTTAGCAATTCACCCCTCCACTTT CASRDRAFSNSPLHF
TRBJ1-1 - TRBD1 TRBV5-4 TGTGCCAGCAGCGTGACAGGGGGTAAGACTGAAGCTTTCTTT CASSVTGGKTEAFF
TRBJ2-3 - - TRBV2 TGTGCCAGCACACGGGAGACTAGCACAGATACGCAGTATTTT CASTRETSTDTQYF
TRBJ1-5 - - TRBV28 TGTGCCAGCAGTAAACACAGGGAAAGCAATCAGCCCCAGCATTTT CASSKHRESNQPQHF
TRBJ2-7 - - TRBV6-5 TGTGCCAGCAGCCGCGGGGGTCAGGGGTCCTACGAGCAGTACTTC CASSRGGQGSYEQYF
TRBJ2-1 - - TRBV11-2 TGTGCCAGCAGCCATATGGGACATACCTACAATGAGGGTGAGCAGTTCTTC CASSHMGHTYNEGEQFF
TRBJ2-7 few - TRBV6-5 TGTGCCAGCAGTTACTGGCAGGATCTCACCTACGAGCAGTACTTC CASSYWQDLTYEQYF
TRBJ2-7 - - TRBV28 TGTGCCAGCAGTTACCCGGGACGAGCCGAGCAGTACTTC CASSYPGRAEQYF
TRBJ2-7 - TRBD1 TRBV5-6 TGTGCCAGCAGCTACCGGGACAGGCCCTACGAGCAGTACTTC CASSYRDRPYEQYF
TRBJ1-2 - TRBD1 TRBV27 TGTGCCAGCAGTTTATCCGGCAGGACAGGGGGCGGCTACACCTTC CASSLSGRTGGGYTF
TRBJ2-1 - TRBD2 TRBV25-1 TGTGCCAGCAGTGAACGGGGAGGGGATTACAATGAGCAGTTCTTC CASSERGGDYNEQFF
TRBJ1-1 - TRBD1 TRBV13 TGTGCCAGCTCCAGGGGGCGTTTCAATGAAGCTTTCTTT CASSRGRFNEAFF
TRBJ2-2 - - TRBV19 TGTGCCAGTAGATCCCCCGGGGGGCGGGACGGGGAGCTGTTTTTT CASRSPGGRDGELFF
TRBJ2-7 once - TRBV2 TGTGCCAGCAGTGAAGCAGCAGGGGGGAACGAGCAGTACTTC CASSEAAGGNEQYF
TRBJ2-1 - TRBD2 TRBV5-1 TGCGCCAGCAGCTTTTCCCCGGGAGGGGACAATGAGCAGTTCTTC CASSFSPGGDNEQFF
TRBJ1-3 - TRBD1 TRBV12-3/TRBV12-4 TGTGCCAGCAGGGGGACAGGAGGAAACACCATATATTTT CASRGTGGNTIYF
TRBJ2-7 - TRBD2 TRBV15 TGTGCCACCAGCAGCGGAAAGCGGGATTTGAACGAGCAGTACTTC CATSSGKRDLNEQYF
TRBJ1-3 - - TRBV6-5 TGTGCCACCCGAGGTTCTGGAAACACCATATATTTT CATRGSGNTIYF
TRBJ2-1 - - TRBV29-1 TGCAGCGTTGAAGGCGCCGGGACTGGCTCCTACAATGAGCAGTTCTTC CSVEGAGTGSYNEQFF
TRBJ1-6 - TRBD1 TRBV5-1 TGCGCCAGCAGCCCCCAGGGGACAGAGAATTCACCCCTCCACTTT CASSPQGTENSPLHF
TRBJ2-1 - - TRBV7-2 TGTGCCAGCAGCTTACGGGGGCCGTCCTACAATGAGCAGTTCTTC CASSLRGPSYNEQFF
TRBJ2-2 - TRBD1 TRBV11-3 TGTGCCAGCAGCGTGGACAGGGCGGCCGGGGAGCTGTTTTTT CASSVDRAAGELFF
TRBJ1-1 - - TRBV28 TGTGCCAGCAGTTTTGGGGGGTCGGCGAACACTGAAGCTTTCTTT CASSFGGSANTEAFF
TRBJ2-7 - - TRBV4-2 TGTGCCAGCAGCCAAGTAGTGGCTAGCGCCTCCTACGAGCAGTACTTC CASSQVVASASYEQYF
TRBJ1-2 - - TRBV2 TGTGCCAGCAGTGAATTTCTAACCTTATTGTATGGCTACACCTTC CASSEFLTLLYGYTF
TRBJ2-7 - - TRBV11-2 TGTGCCAGCAGCTTTAGGGCCGACAGGGAGGACGAGCAGTACTTC CASSFRADREDEQYF
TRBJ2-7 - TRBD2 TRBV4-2 TGTGCCAGCAGCCAAGATTGGGGACTAGCGGGAGCCTCTTCCTACGAGCAGTACTTC CASSQDWGLAGASSYEQYF
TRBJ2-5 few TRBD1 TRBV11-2 TGTGCCAGCAGGACAGGGGATCAAGAGACCCAGTACTTC CASRTGDQETQYF
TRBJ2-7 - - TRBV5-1 TGCGCCAGCAGCTCGGACGGGTACTACGAGCAGTACTTC CASSSDGYYEQYF
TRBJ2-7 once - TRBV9 TGTGCCAGCACTTCCGGCAACGAGCAGTACTTC CASTSGNEQYF
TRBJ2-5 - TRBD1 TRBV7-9 TGTGCCAGCAGCTCTCGAATACCGCCGGGACAGGGGCACCAAGAGACCCAGTACTTC CASSSRIPPGQGHQETQYF
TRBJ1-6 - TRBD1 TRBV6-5 TGTGCCAGCAGTTACTCCCGACAGGGGTCTAATTCACCCCTCCACTTT CASSYSRQGSNSPLHF
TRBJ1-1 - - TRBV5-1 TGCGCCAGCAGCTGGTTCCCGGGACTCGAGAGCATGAACACTGAAGCTTTCTTT CASSWFPGLESMNTEAFF
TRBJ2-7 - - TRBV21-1 TGTGCCAGCAGGAGGCTAGCTAAGTACGAGCAGTACTTC CASRRLAKYEQYF
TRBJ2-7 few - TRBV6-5 TGTGCCAGCAGTTACTCCTGGGGACAAGGTTACGAGCAGTACTTC CASSYSWGQGYEQYF
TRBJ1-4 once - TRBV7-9 TGTGCCAGCAGCTCGAAGGGTGCAACTAATGAAAAACTGTTTTTT CASSSKGATNEKLFF
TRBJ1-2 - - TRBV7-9 TGTGCCAGCAGCTTTTACTCGGATGGCTACACCTTC CASSFYSDGYTF
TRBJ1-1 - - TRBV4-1 TGCGCCAGCAGCCAAGTATATACTGGGAACACTGAAGCTTTCTTT CASSQVYTGNTEAFF
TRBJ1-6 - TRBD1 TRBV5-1 TGCGCCAGCAGCTATTCCTCAGGGGGCACGGATTCACCCCTCCACTTT CASSYSSGGTDSPLHF
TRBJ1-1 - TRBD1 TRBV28 TGTGCCAGCAGGAGCCGGACAGGCCGTGAAGCTTTCTTT CASRSRTGREAFF
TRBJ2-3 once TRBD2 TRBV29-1 TGCAGCGCGGCGGGCGGGAGGGCCCCAGATACGCAGTATTTT CSAAGGRAPDTQYF
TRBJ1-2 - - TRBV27 TGTGCCAGCGCAAGTGGGGGGCGCGGCTATGGCTACACCTTC CASASGGRGYGYTF
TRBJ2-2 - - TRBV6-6 TGTGCCAGCAGTTCATTAGTGGCGACCGGGGAGCTGTTTTTT CASSSLVATGELFF
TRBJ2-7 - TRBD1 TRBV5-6 TGTGCCAGCAGCGTCGGGACAGGAACCTACGAGCAGTACTTC CASSVGTGTYEQYF
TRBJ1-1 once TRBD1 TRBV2 TGTGCCAATACGGTAGGGGGCCCGAACACTGAAGCTTTCTTT CANTVGGPNTEAFF
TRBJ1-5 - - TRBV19 TGTGCCAGTAGTACGGGTAGGGATCAGCCCCAGCATTTT CASSTGRDQPQHF
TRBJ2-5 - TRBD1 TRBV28 TGTGCCAGCAGTCAAGCCGGGACAGTAAAAGAGACCCAGTACTTC CASSQAGTVKETQYF
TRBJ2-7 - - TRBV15 TGTGCCACCAGCAGAGATCCGGATTCCTACGAGCAGTACTTC CATSRDPDSYEQYF
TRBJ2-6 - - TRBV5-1 TGCGCCAGCAGCTTGGCCCCTCCGGATTCCCCTGGGGCCAACGTCCTGACTTTC CASSLAPPDSPGANVLTF
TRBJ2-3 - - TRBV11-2 TGTGCCAGCAGCTTGGTCGGGAGCGAACACACAGATACGCAGTATTTT CASSLVGSEHTDTQYF
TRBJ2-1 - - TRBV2 TGTGCCAGCAGTGAGGAGGGATTTCCCTACAATGAGCAGTTCTTC CASSEEGFPYNEQFF
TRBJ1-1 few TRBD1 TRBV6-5 TGTGCCAGCACGCAGGGGGGACCGAACACTGAAGCTTTCTTT CASTQGGPNTEAFF
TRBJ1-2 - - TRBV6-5 TGTGCCAGCACCCCAGCGGGGGCAGGCTCTGGCTACACCTTC CASTPAGAGSGYTF
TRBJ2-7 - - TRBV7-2 TGTGCCAGCAGCTTAGAACCCCTAGACGAGCAGTACTTC CASSLEPLDEQYF
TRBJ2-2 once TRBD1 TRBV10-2 TGCGCCAGCAGTGCCCTACAGGGGAAGAACACCGGGGAGCTGTTTTTT CASSALQGKNTGELFF
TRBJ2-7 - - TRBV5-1 TGCGCCAGCAGCTTGGGAGACGCGGGGATCGCCTACGAGCAGTACTTC CASSLGDAGIAYEQYF
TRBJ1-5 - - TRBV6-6 TGTGCCAGCAGCGTGTCTAGCAATCAGCCCCAGCATTTT CASSVSSNQPQHF
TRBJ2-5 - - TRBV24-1 TGTGCCACCAGTGATTTACGGTGGGGAGAGACCCAGTACTTC CATSDLRWGETQYF